This T cell receptor (beta chain) was observed in a study of T-cell reconstitution after alpha-beta-depleted transplantation in children. CDR1 and CDR2 from the germline V gene are SGHRS and YFSETQ. The V segment lost 3 bases and the J segment 4 bases; nucleotides outside the gene matches: 7. The CDR3 spans 15 residues. Study findings and constraints: Counts and diversity of T cells one year after transplant came mostly from newly produced T cells. Surviving thymic progenitors and recipient T cells were the source of high TCRbeta diversity at day 60 in some patients. Alpha-beta T cells about two months after transplant reportedly derived from several hundred expanded graft clones.

Preparation of the TCRbeta library used unique molecular identifiers. TCRdb called the PCR reads again in MiXCR, with one record for every CDR3 protein. In the table there are nearly 350,000 distinct CDR3 sequences, around 15% of which are singletons. As for this clonotype: The target antigen is unknown.

The source was PBMCs, mostly from graft donor cells, collected 360 days after TCRalphabeta/CD19-depleted stem cell transplant. This chain links TRBV5-1 with TRBJ2-1, with 7 bases fitting TRBD2. This TCR was sampled from a male patient aged 2 to 9 who had a stem cell transplant for acute lymphoblastic leukemia, so the T cells may come from the graft donor. CDR3 in amino acids: CASSWGGSAYNEQFF. CDR3 DNA sequence: TGCGCCAGCAGCTGGGGGGGAAGCGCATACAATGAGCAGTTCTTC. Combining the CDR3 with reference TRBV5-1 and TRBJ2-1 gives the whole variable domain KAGVTQTPRYLIKTRGQQVTLSCSPISGHRSVSWYQQTPGQGLQFLFEYFSETQRNKGNFPGRFSGRQFSNSRSEMNVSTLELGDSALYLCASSWGGSAYNEQFFGPGTRLTVL.